This passage covers 25 T cell receptor beta chains from one sample sequenced in a study of blood T cells in healthy people across ages. PCR was performed a second time for roughly 7 to 11 cycles using a sample-barcoded 5' primer and a J-beta primer mix. TCRdb re-called the 5' RACE reads through MiXCR, storing one row per CDR3 protein. The sample gives about 1.5 million distinct CDR3 sequences, approximately 39% of which show up once; approximately 4.1% is in the top ten. Sequencing was performed on blood. The receptor source for this set is a woman in her late teens or twenties in good health.

Here the CDR3 reads CASSQDLGAIATDTQYF. Written as DNA, the CDR3 is TGTGCCAGCAGCCAAGATCTGGGTGCGATAGCGACAGATACGCAGTATTTT. The rearrangement links TRBV3-1 to TRBJ2-3; the D gene is possibly TRBD2 (5 bases). Trimming removed 0 bases at V and 3 bases at J, with 16 bases between. Germline V CDR1 and CDR2: LGHDT, YNNKEL (reference sequence). The CDR3 is 17 amino acids.

V usage is TRBV7-8 and J usage is TRBJ2-3, with 12 positions matching TRBD2. The V gene end was trimmed by 5 bases and the J gene end by 5 bases; junction bases not matched to a gene: 11. The CDR3 contains 17 residues. Looked up from germline, CDR1 is SGHVS and CDR2 is FQNEAQ. This CDR3 reads CASSRPLAGGPKDTQYF. The CDR3 nucleotides are TGTGCCAGCAGCCGCCCCCTAGCGGGGGGGCCTAAAGATACGCAGTATTTT.

This clonotype was counted many times. J is TRBJ1-2 and V is TRBV29-1; D call uncertain. Between the trimmed V and J ends, which lost 7 bases and 4 bases, there was a span of 16 bases. The germline gives CDR1 SQVTM, CDR2 ANQGSEA. The CDR3 has 13 residues. The CDR3 spells CSARTGNGYGYTF. Here the CDR3 DNA reads TGCAGCGCCCGAACGGGGAACGGCTATGGCTACACCTTC.

The chain joins TRBV27 to TRBJ2-5; D might be TRBD2 (6 bases). The end of the DNA is better explained by TRBJ2-7, so the J call may be wrong. The CDR3 totals 11 residues. The germline V gene encodes CDR1 MNHEY and CDR2 SMNVEV (reference sequence). In DNA form, the CDR3 reads TGTGCCAGCCGGGGAGGTTTCGAGCAGTACTTC. Protein: CASRGGFEQYF.

This clonotype was detected only a few times. This chain joins TRBV7-6 and TRBJ2-1; the D is unclear. Germline CDR1 and CDR2: SGHVS and FNYEAQ. The CDR3 runs to 13 residues. Trimming took off 5 bases at V and 5 bases at J, with 10 bases between the two ends. CDR3 residues: CASSPAGNNEQFF. The CDR3 DNA follows: TGTGCCAGCAGCCCCGCCGGCAACAATGAGCAGTTCTTC.

This clonotype was detected ten times or more. This CDR3 reads CASTPVGHADTQYF. CDR3 DNA: TGTGCCAGCACCCCCGTGGGCCACGCAGATACGCAGTATTTT. The genes are TRBV6-5 and TRBJ2-3, with D unclear. Germline V gene data show CDR1 as MNHEY and CDR2 as SVGAGI. The germline V and J ends were trimmed by 7 bases and 4 bases, with 15 bases remaining between them. CDR3 length: 14 residues.

This chain joins TRBV5-1 and TRBJ1-2, with D possibly being TRBD1 (5 bases). The CDR3 totals 15 residues. V lost 0 bases and J lost 6, with 15 bases in between. CDR1 is SGHRS and CDR2 is YFSETQ in the germline V gene. The CDR3 DNA sequence: TGCGCCAGCAGCTTGGATGCTGGGGGATGGAATGGCTACACCTTC. It codes for CASSLDAGGWNGYTF.

The gene calls are TRBV12-3 or TRBV12-4 and TRBJ2-5; 8 nucleotides line up with TRBD2. The closer fit of TRBJ2-7 to the DNA end suggests the J call may be wrong. The CDR3 extends over 16 amino acids. CDR3 protein: CASSWDSGTSFYEQYF. The CDR3 nucleotides are TGTGCCAGCAGTTGGGATAGCGGGACAAGTTTCTACGAGCAGTACTTC.

V gene TRBV18 combines with J gene TRBJ2-7; tentative D call: TRBD2 (5 bases). CDR1 and CDR2 from the germline V gene are KGHSH and LQKENI. Trimming removed 3 bases at V and 3 bases at J, with 15 bases between. This CDR3 has 15 residues. For the CDR3, the DNA is TGTGCCAGCTCACCTAGTCCGGACTGGTACTACGAGCAGTACTTC. Its translation: CASSPSPDWYYEQYF. Variable domain in full (rest from reference TRBV18 and TRBJ2-7): NAGVMQNPRHLVRRRGQEARLRCSPMKGHSHVYWYRQLPEEGLKFMVYLQKENIIDESGMPKERFSAEFPKEGPSILRIQQVVRGDSAAYFCASSPSPDWYYEQYFGPGTRLTVT.

The chain is built from TRBV12-3 or TRBV12-4 and TRBJ1-1; no firm D call. This CDR3 contains 14 residues. V dropped 8 bases and J dropped 4 bases, with 17 bases sitting between them. The CDR3 loop is CASENGPRGTEAFF. The CDR3, as DNA: TGTGCCAGCGAAAATGGTCCGCGGGGCACTGAAGCTTTCTTT.

The genes are TRBV20-1 and TRBJ1-5, with 11 bases aligning to TRBD1. The CDR3 is made up of 17 amino acids. V trimming: 3 bases; J trimming: 7 bases; junction bases outside the gene matches: 14. Germline V CDR1 and CDR2: DFQATT, SNEGSKA (reference sequence). CDR3: CSASRGGQGVLGQPQHF. Written as DNA, the CDR3 is TGCAGTGCTAGCCGGGGGGGACAGGGGGTTCTGGGGCAGCCCCAGCATTTT.

Here the CDR3 DNA reads TGTGCCAGCAGCGAAAGACAGAGTATAAAACTGTTTTTT. Encoded protein: CASSERQSIKLFF. The gene calls are TRBV21-1 and TRBJ1-4. TRBV21-1 is a listed pseudogene. The CDR3 length is 13 residues.

This clonotype was counted a few times. This sequence joins TRBV7-9 and TRBJ1-4; D unclear. CDR1 and CDR2 (germline): SEHNR, FQNEAQ (reference sequence). Trimming removed 4 bases at V and 0 bases at J, with 12 bases between. The CDR3 spans 16 residues. DNA for the CDR3: TGTGCCAGCAGCTGGAGGGTCATTGCAACTAATGAAAAACTGTTTTTT. It codes for CASSWRVIATNEKLFF.

In its sample, this clonotype was seen a few times. The chain carries TRBV6-5 and TRBJ1-2; 8 bases are a match to TRBD1. Germline loops: CDR1 MNHEY, CDR2 SVGAGI. V shed 1 base, J shed 4 bases, and the junction held 11 bases outside the gene matches. CDR3 length: 17 amino acids. CDR3 loop: CASSYYRAGGSAYGYTF. CDR3 DNA sequence: TGTGCCAGCAGTTACTATAGGGCAGGGGGCTCGGCCTATGGCTACACCTTC.

V is TRBV24-1 and J is TRBJ1-2; a weak D match, TRBD1 (5 bases). Germline lookup yields CDR1 KGHDR and CDR2 SFDVKD. Trimming took 5 bases from V and 6 from J, leaving 9 bases between them. The CDR3 runs to 12 residues. The CDR3 coding sequence is TGTGCCACCAGTGGGGCAGGGAATGGCTACACCTTC. It specifies CATSGAGNGYTF.

The V call is TRBV6-4, the J call TRBJ2-3; 12 nucleotides line up with TRBD2. J was trimmed by 4 bases and V by 5 bases; bases with no gene match: 4. Per germline, CDR1 MRHNA and CDR2 SNTAGT. The CDR3 sequence is 15 residues long. The DNA for the CDR3 is TGTGCCAGCAGTCAACTAGCGGGGGGACCAGATACGCAGTATTTT. It yields the protein CASSQLAGGPDTQYF.

This clonotype occurred a few times. V gene TRBV6-1 combines with J gene TRBJ2-7, with TRBD1 matching over 9 bases. The CDR3 has 16 amino acids. The J segment lost 3 bases and the V segment lost 6 bases, leaving 12 bases of the junction unmatched. Germline CDR1 and CDR2: MNHNS and SASEGT. The CDR3 coding sequence is TGTGCCAGCAGAGCCGGGACAGGGATTCTGGACTACGAGCAGTACTTC. Translation gives CASRAGTGILDYEQYF.

This chain joins TRBV7-2 and TRBJ1-1; 10 bases line up with TRBD1. CDR3 length: 17 residues. After removal of 3 bases from V and 0 bases from J, the junction contained 7 bases not matched to a gene. Germline CDR1 is SGHTA and CDR2 is FQGNSA. The CDR3 coding sequence is TGTGCCAGCAGCTTCGGACAGGGGGTAGCCATGAACACTGAAGCTTTCTTT. It codes for CASSFGQGVAMNTEAFF.

This clonotype was recorded many times. The CDR3 DNA follows: TGTGCCAGCAGTCCCGGGACTAGCGGGGGTTTCGAGCAGTACTTC. Its translation: CASSPGTSGGFEQYF. V and J are TRBV27 and TRBJ2-7; 14 bases are a match to TRBD2. The germline V gene encodes CDR1 MNHEY and CDR2 SMNVEV (reference sequence). CDR3 size: 15 residues. V trimming: 5 bases; J trimming: 6 bases; junction bases outside the gene matches: 6.

The chain recombines TRBV4-3 with TRBJ2-7, with D hard to call. The CDR3 extends over 15 amino acids. Germline assignment: CDR1 LGHNA and CDR2 YSLEER. Deletions cut 1 base from V and 3 bases from J, with 13 bases between. The CDR3 DNA is TGCGCCAGCAGCCAAGGAGTACGGACGAACTACGAGCAGTACTTC. Amino acids: CASSQGVRTNYEQYF.

The gene calls are TRBV5-1 and TRBJ2-5; D not resolved. Trimming shortened V by 2 bases and J by 2 bases, and 10 bases separated the two germline ends. The CDR3 contains 14 residues. Germline CDR1 SGHRS, CDR2 YFSETQ. The CDR3 coding sequence is TGCGCCAGCAGCTTAGGGAACGGGCAAGAGACCCAGTACTTC. It encodes CASSLGNGQETQYF. The variable domain in full, with the rest retrieved from reference TRBV5-1 and TRBJ2-5, is KAGVTQTPRYLIKTRGQQVTLSCSPISGHRSVSWYQQTPGQGLQFLFEYFSETQRNKGNFPGRFSGRQFSNSRSEMNVSTLELGDSALYLCASSLGNGQETQYFGPGTRLLVL.

This clonotype was seen a handful of times. The chain employs TRBV9 and TRBJ2-3, with D possibly being TRBD2 (6 bases). Germline values: CDR1 SGDLS, CDR2 YYNGEE. The CDR3 is 17 amino acids. V was clipped by 3 bases and J by 4 bases, with 21 bases between them. The CDR3 DNA reads as TGTGCCAGCAGCGCGGCCGGAGTAGCGGAATCGGCAGATACGCAGTATTTT. Protein product: CASSAAGVAESADTQYF. Complete variable domain (other parts from reference TRBV9 and TRBJ2-3): DSGVTQTPKHLITATGQRVTLRCSPRSGDLSVYWYQQSLDQGLQFLIQYYNGEERAKGNILERFSAQQFPDLHSELNLSSLELGDSALYFCASSAAGVAESADTQYFGPGTRLTVL.

V is TRBV27 and J is TRBJ1-2, with D possibly being TRBD1 (6 bases). The germline V and J ends were trimmed by 5 bases and 2 bases, with 12 bases remaining between them. CDR3 length: 14 amino acids. CDR1 MNHEY and CDR2 SMNVEV come from the germline V gene (reference sequence). In nucleotides, the CDR3 is TGTGCCAGCAGTCGGGACAAGCGAAACTATGGCTACACCTTC. Translation: CASSRDKRNYGYTF.

This chain joins TRBV10-3 and TRBJ1-2; D gene ambiguous. CDR3 size: 13 residues. Germline CDR1 reads ENHRY; CDR2 reads SYGVKD. Trimming removed 2 bases at V and 7 bases at J, with 11 bases between. The CDR3 here is CAISERWEAGYTF. The CDR3 bases are TGTGCCATCAGTGAGAGGTGGGAGGCTGGCTACACCTTC.

The chain joins TRBV4-1 to TRBJ2-1; D perhaps matches TRBD2 (6 bases). The CDR3 is 15 residues long. Trimming removed 5 bases at V and 7 bases at J, with 18 bases between. Germline V CDR1 and CDR2: MGHRA, YSYEKL. The CDR3 DNA reads TGCGCCAGCAGCTTCTGGGGGACTCCTTCTAATGAGCAGTTCTTC. It yields the protein CASSFWGTPSNEQFF.